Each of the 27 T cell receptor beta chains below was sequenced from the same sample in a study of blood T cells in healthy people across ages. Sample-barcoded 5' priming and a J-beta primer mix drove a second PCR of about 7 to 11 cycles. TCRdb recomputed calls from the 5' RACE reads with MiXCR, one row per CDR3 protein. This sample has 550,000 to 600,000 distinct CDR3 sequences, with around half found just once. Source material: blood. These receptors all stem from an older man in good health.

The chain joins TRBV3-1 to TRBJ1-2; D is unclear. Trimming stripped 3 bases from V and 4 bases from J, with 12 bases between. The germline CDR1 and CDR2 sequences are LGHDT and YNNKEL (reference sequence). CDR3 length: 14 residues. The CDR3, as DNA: TGTGCCAGCAGCCAGGGCAGGACTCCCTATGGCTACACCTTC. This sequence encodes CASSQGRTPYGYTF.

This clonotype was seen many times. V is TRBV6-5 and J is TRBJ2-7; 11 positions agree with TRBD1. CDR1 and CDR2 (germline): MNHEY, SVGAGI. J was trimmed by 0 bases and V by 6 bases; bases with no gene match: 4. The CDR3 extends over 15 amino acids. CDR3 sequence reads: CASRPGTGGSYEQYF. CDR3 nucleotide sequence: TGTGCCAGCAGACCAGGGACAGGGGGCTCCTACGAGCAGTACTTC.

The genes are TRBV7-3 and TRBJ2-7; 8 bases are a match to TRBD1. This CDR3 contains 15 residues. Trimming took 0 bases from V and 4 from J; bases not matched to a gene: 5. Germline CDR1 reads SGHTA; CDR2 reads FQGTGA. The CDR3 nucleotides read TGTGCCAGCAGCTTAACCGGGACAGGCCGATACGAGCAGTACTTC. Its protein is CASSLTGTGRYEQYF.

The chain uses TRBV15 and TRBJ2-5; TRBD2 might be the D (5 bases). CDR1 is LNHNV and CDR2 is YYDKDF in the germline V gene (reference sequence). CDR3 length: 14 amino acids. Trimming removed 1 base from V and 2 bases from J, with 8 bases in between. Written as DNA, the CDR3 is TGTGCCACCAGCAGAGCGGGGTATCAAGAGACCCAGTACTTC. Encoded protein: CATSRAGYQETQYF.

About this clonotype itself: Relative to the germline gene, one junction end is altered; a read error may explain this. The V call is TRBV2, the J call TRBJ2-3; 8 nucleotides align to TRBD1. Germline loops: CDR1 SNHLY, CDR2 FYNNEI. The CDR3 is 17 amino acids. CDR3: CASREAQGQGRADTQYF. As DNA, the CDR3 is TGTGCCAGCAGGGAAGCCCAAGGACAGGGACGAGCAGATACGCAGTATTTT.

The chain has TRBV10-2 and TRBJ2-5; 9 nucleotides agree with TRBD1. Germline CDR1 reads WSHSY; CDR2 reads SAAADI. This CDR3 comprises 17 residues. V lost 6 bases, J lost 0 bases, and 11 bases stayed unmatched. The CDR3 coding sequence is TGCGCCAGCAGCCTTCTACCGGGACAGGGAGACCAAGAGACCCAGTACTTC. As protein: CASSLLPGQGDQETQYF.

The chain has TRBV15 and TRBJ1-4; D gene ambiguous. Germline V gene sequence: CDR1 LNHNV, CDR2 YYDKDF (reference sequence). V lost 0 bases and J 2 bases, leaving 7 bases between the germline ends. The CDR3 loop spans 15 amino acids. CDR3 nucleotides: TGTGCCACCAGCAGAGATAGGCGGACTAATGAAAAACTGTTTTTT. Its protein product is CATSRDRRTNEKLFF.

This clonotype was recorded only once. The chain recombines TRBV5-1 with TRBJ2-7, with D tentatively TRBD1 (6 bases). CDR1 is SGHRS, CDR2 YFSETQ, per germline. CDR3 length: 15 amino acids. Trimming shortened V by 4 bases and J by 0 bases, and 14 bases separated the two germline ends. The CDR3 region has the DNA TGCGCCAGCAGCCCCAGACAGGATAGCTCCTACGAGCAGTACTTC. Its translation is CASSPRQDSSYEQYF.

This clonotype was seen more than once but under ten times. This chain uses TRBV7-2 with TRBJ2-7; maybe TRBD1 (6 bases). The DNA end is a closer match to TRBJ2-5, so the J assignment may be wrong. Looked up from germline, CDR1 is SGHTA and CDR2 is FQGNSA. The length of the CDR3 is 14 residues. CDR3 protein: CASSPLGAMETQYF. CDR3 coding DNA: TGTGCCAGCAGCCCCTTGGGGGCGATGGAGACCCAGTACTTC.

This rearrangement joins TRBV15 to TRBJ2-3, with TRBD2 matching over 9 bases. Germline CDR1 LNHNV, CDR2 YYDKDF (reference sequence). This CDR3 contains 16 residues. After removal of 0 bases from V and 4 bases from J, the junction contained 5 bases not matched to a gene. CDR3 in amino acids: CATSRDLGLAADTQYF. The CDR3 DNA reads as TGTGCCACCAGCAGAGACCTGGGACTAGCCGCAGATACGCAGTATTTT.

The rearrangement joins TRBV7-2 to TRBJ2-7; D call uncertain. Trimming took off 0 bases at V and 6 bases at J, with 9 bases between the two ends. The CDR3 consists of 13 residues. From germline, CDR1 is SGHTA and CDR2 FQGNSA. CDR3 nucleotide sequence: TGTGCCAGCAGCTTAGCGGAAGCCACCGAGCAGTACTTC. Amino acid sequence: CASSLAEATEQYF. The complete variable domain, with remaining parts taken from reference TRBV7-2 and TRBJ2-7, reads GAGVSQSPSNKVTEKGKDVELRCDPISGHTALYWYRQSLGQGLEFLIYFQGNSAPDKSGLPSDRFSAERTGGSVSTLTIQRTQQEDSAVYLCASSLAEATEQYFGPGTRLTVT.

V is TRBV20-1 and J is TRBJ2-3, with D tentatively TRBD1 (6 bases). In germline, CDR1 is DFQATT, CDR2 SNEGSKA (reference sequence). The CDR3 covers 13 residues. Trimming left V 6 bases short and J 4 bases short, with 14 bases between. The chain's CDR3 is CSAPRGYADTQYF. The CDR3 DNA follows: TGCAGTGCCCCGAGGGGGTACGCAGATACGCAGTATTTT.

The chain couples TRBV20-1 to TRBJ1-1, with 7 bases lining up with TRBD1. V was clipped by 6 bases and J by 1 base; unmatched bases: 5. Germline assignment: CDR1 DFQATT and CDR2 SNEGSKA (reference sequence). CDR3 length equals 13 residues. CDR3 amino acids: CSAGRQGNTEAFF. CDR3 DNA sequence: TGCAGTGCGGGGAGACAGGGGAACACTGAAGCTTTCTTT.

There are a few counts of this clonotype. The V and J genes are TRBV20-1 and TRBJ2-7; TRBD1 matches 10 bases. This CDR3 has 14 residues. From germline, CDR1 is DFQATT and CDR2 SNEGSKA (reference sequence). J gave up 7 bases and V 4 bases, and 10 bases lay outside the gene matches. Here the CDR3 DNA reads TGCAGTGCTACTAAAACCGGGACAGGGGTTGAGCAGTACTTC. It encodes CSATKTGTGVEQYF.

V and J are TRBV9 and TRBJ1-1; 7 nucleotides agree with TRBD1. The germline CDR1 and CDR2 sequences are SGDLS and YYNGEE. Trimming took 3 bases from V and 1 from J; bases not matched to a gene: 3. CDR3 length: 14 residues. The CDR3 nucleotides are TGTGCCAGCAGCGAGGGGGCAGCGAACACTGAAGCTTTCTTT. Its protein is CASSEGAANTEAFF.

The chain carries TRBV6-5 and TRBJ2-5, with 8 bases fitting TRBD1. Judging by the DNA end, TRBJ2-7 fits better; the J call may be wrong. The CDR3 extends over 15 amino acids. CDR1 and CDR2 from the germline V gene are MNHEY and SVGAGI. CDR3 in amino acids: CASRSTGTGSYEQYF. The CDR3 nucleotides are TGTGCCAGCAGGTCGACCGGGACAGGCTCCTACGAGCAGTACTTC.

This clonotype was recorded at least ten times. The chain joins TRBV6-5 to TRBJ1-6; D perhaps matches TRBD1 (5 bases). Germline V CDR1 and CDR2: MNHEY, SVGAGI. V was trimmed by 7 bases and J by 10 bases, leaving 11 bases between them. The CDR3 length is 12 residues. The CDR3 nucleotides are TGTGCCAGCACCCGGGGGGACTCACCCCTCCACTTT. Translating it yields CASTRGDSPLHF.

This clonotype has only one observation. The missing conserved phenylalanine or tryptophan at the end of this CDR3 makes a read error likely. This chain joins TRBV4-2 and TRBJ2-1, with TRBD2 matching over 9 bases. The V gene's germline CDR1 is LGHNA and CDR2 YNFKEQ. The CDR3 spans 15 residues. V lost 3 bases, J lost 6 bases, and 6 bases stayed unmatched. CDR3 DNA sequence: TGTGCCAGCAGCCACACCGATAGCGGGAGCAATGAGCAGTTCTTA. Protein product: CASSHTDSGSNEQFL.

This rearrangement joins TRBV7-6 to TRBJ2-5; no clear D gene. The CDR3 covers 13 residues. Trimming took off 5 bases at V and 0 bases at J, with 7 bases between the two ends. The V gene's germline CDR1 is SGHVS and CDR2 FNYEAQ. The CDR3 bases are TGTGCCAGCAGCGCAACGAACCAAGAGACCCAGTACTTC. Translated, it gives CASSATNQETQYF. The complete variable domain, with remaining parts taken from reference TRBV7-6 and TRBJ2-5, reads GAGVSQSPRYKVTKRGQDVALRCDPISGHVSLYWYRQALGQGPEFLTYFNYEAQQDKSGLPNDRFSAERPEGSISTLTIQRTEQRDSAMYRCASSATNQETQYFGPGTRLLVL.

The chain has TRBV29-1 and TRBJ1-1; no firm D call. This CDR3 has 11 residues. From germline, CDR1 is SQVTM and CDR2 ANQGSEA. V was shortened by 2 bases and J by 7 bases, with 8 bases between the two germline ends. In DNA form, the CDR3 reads TGCAGCGTTGAACCCACGGTTGAAGCTTTCTTT. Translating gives CSVEPTVEAFF.

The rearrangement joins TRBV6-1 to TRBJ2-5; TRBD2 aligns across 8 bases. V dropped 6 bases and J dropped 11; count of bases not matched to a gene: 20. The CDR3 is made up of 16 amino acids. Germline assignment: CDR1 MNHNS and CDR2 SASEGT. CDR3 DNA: TGTGCCAGCAGAAACCCCGCTGGCGGGGGGCACAATGAGCAGTACTTC. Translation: CASRNPAGGGHNEQYF.

DNA for the CDR3: TGCAGCGTTGAAGGGGGGGAGGATACGCAGTATTTT. It translates to CSVEGGEDTQYF. The gene calls are TRBV29-1 and TRBJ2-3, with TRBD2 as a possible D gene (6 bases). From germline, CDR1 is SQVTM and CDR2 ANQGSEA. Trimming took 1 base from V and 6 from J, leaving 8 bases between them. CDR3 length: 12 residues.

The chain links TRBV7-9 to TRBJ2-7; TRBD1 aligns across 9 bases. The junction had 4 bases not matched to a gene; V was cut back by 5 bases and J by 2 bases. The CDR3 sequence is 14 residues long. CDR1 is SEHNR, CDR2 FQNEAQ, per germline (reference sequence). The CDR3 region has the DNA TGTGCCAGCAGCAGACAGGGGGGTGCCTACGAGCAGTACTTC. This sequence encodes CASSRQGGAYEQYF.

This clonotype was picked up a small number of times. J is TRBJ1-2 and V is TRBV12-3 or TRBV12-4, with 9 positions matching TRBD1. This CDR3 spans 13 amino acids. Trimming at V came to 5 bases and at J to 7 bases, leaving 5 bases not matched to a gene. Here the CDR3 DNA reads TGTGCCAGCAGTCAAGGGACAGGGCTTGGCTACACCTTC. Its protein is CASSQGTGLGYTF.

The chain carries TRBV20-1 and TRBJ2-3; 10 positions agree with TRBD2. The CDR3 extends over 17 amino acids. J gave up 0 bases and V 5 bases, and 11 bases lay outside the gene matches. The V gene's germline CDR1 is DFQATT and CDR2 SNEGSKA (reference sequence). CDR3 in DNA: TGCAGTGCTCCACGGGTAGCGGGGGGACTCAGCACAGATACGCAGTATTTT. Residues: CSAPRVAGGLSTDTQYF.

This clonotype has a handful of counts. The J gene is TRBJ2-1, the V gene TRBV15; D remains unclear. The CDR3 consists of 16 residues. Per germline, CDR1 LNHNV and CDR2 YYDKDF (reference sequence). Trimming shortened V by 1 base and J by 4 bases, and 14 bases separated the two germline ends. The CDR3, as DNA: TGTGCCACCAGCAGAGTGGGCGCGGTCCCTTACAATGAGCAGTTCTTC. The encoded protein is CATSRVGAVPYNEQFF. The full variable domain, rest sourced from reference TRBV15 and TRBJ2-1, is DAMVIQNPRYQVTQFGKPVTLSCSQTLNHNVMYWYQQKSSQAPKLLFHYYDKDFNNEADTPDNFQSRRPNTSFCFLDIRSPGLGDTAMYLCATSRVGAVPYNEQFFGPGTRLTVL.

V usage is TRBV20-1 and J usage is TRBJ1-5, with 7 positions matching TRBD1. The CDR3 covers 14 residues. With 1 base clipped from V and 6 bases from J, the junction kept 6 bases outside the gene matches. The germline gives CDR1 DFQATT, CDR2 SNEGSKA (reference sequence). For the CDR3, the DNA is TGCAGTGCTAGAGCTCCACAGGGGAGTCAGCCCCAGCATTTT. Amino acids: CSARAPQGSQPQHF.